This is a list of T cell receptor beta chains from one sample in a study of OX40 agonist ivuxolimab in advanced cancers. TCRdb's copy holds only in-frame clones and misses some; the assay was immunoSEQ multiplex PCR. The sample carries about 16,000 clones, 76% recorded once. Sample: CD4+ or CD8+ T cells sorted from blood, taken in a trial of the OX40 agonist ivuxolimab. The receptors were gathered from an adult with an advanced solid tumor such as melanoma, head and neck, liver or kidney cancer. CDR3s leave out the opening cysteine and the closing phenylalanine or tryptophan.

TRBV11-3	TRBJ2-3	ASSLDLTDTQY
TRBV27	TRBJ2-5	ASGLDRTYQETQY
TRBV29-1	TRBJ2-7	SVVKGAYEQY
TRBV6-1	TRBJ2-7	ASTAGPYEQY
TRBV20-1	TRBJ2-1	SARLVNEQF
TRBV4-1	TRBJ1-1	ASSQVNSAGSTEAF
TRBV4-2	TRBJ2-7	ASSLVLMTDSYEQY
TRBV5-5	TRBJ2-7	ASSLEWSAVFYEQY
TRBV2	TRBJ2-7	ASMGPRGQY
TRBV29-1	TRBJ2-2	SVDQGTGELF
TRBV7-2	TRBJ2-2	ASSLEGFTGELF
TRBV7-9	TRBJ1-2	ASSPVGGNYGYT
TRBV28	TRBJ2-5	ASLGRGTGETQY
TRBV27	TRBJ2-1	ASSLRGYGEQF
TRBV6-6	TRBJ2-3	ASSYHRGRTDTQY
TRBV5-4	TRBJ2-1	ASSAGTSGDEQF
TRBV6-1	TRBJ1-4	ASSEKAQEKLF
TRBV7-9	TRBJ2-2	ASSPGTGNTGELF
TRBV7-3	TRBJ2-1	ASAFSSYNEQF
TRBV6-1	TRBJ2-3	ASSEERGGTDTQY
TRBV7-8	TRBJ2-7	ASSLGDRLDEQY
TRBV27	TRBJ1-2	ASSEGGAPNYGYT
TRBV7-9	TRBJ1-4	ASSSTPAGNEKLF
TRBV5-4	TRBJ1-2	ASSDGTVGYGYT
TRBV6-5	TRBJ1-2	ASSPPGTAYGYT
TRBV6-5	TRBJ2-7	ASSYGALGHSYEQY
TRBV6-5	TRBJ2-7	ASSLWPRDEQY